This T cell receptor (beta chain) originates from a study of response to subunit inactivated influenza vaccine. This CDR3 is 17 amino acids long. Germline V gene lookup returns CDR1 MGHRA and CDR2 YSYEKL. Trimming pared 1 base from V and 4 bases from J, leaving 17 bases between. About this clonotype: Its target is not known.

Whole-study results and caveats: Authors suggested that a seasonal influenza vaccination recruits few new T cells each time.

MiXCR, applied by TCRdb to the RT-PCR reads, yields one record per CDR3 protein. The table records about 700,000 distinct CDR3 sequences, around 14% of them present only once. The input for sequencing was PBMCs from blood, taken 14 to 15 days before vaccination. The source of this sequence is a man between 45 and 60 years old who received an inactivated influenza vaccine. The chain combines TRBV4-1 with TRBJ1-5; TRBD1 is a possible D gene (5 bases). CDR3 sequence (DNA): TGCGCCAGCAGCCAAGGCCGGGCAGGGCCCCTTAATCAGCCCCAGCATTTT. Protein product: CASSQGRAGPLNQPQHF.